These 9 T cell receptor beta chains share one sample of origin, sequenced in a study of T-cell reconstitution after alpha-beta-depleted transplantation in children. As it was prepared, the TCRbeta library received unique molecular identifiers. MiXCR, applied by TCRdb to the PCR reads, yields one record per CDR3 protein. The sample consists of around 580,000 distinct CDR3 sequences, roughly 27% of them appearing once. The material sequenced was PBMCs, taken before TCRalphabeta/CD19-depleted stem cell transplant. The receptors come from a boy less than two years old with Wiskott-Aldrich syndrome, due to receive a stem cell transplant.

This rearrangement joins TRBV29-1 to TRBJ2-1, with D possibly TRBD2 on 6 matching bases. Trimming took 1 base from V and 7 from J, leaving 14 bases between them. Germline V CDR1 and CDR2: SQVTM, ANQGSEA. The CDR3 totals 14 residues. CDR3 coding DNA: TGCAGCGTTGAAGGGAGGGCAGGGAGAAATGAGCAGTTCTTC. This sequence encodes CSVEGRAGRNEQFF.

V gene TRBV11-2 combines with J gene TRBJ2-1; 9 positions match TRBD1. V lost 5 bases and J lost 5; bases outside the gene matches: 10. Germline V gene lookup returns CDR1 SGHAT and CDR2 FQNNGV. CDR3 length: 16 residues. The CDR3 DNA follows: TGTGCCAGCAGCCAGTCGACCGGGACAGGGAACAATGAGCAGTTCTTC. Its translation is CASSQSTGTGNNEQFF.

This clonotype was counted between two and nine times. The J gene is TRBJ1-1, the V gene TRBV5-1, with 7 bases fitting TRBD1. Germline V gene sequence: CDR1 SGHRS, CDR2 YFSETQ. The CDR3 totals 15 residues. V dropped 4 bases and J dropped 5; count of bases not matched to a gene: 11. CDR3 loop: CASSLETGLRTEAFF. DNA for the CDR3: TGCGCCAGCAGCCTTGAGACAGGGTTAAGAACTGAAGCTTTCTTT.

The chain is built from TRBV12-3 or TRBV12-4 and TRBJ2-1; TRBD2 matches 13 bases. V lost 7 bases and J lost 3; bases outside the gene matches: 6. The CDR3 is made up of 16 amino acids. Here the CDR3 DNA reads TGTGCCAGCACCCCACTAGCGGGAGGGTACTACAATGAGCAGTTCTTC. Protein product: CASTPLAGGYYNEQFF.

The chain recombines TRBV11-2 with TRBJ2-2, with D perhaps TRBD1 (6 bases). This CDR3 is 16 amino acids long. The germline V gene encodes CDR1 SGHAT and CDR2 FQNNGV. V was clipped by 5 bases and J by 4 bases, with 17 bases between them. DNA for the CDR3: TGTGCCAGCAGCCCCAAGACAGGAGTGGGCACCGGGGAGCTGTTTTTT. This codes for CASSPKTGVGTGELFF.

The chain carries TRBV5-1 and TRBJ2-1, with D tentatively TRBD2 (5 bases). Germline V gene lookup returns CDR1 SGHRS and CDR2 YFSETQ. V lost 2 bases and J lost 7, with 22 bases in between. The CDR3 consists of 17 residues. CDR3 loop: CASSFTGAVGMGNEQFF. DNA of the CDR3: TGCGCCAGCAGCTTCACTGGAGCGGTTGGGATGGGGAATGAGCAGTTCTTC.

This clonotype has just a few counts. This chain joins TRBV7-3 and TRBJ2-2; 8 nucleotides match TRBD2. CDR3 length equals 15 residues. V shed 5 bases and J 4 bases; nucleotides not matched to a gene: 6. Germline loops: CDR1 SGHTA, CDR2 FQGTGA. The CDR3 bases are TGTGCCAGCAGCACGGGGGGGGCCGGCACCGGGGAGCTGTTTTTT. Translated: CASSTGGAGTGELFF.

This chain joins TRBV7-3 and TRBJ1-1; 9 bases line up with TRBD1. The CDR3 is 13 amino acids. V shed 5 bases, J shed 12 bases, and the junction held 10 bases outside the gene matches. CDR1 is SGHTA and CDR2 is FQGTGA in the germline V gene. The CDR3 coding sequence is TGTGCCAGCAGCCCAGCGTCCGGGACAGGGACTTTCTTT. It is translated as CASSPASGTGTFF.

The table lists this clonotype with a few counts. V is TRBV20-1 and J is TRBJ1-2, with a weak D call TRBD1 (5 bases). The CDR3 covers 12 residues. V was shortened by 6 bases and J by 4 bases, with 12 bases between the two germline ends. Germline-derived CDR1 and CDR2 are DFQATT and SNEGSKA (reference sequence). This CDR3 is CSARQSPYGYTF. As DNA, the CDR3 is TGCAGTGCCAGACAGAGTCCCTATGGCTACACCTTC.